These 17 T cell receptor beta chains came from one sample sequenced in a study of T cell changes during pregnancy in multiple sclerosis. The repertoire was sequenced with immunoSEQ multiplex PCR; TCRdb's copy has only in-frame clones and lacks some. Here the sample spans roughly 53,000 clones, 92% being singletons. The sequencing here drew on CD4+ T cells from peripheral blood mononuclear cells, taken in the second trimester of pregnancy. These receptors were taken from a female donor in good health, enrolled as a control in a pregnancy study.

The rearrangement joins TRBV4-1 to TRBJ1-4; the match to TRBD1 covers 11 bases. CDR3 length: 16 amino acids. The V gene's germline CDR1 is MGHRA and CDR2 YSYEKL. Trimming took 5 bases from V and 3 from J; bases not matched to a gene: 5. For the CDR3, the DNA is TGCGCCAGCAGCGGCGGGACAGGGGGAGCTAATGAAAAACTGTTTTTT. It translates to CASSGGTGGANEKLFF.

This clone was observed a single time. V is TRBV11-1 and J is TRBJ2-5, with D hard to call. Trimming removed 5 bases at V and 5 bases at J, with 12 bases between. The CDR3 spans 13 residues. From germline, CDR1 is SGHAT and CDR2 FQDESV (reference sequence). The CDR3 nucleotides are TGTGCCAGCAGCCCAGACTGGTGGGAGACCCAGTACTTC. Amino acid sequence: CASSPDWWETQYF.

The J gene is TRBJ1-1, the V gene TRBV7-2; 8 nucleotides agree with TRBD1. The CDR3 runs 16 residues. Unmatched junction bases numbered 6, after V lost 3 bases and J lost 0 bases. CDR1 is SGHTA, CDR2 FQGNSA, per germline. The CDR3 here is CASSLSRQGMNTEAFF. CDR3 sequence (DNA): TGTGCCAGCAGCTTGAGTCGACAGGGGATGAACACTGAAGCTTTCTTT.

CDR3 amino acids: CASSLGTGPTEAFF. The CDR3 DNA follows: TGTGCCAGCAGCTTGGGGACAGGTCCCACTGAAGCTTTCTTT. V and J are TRBV5-4 and TRBJ1-1, with 7 bases fitting TRBD1. The germline V gene has CDR1 SGHNT and CDR2 YYREEE (reference sequence). The V gene end was trimmed by 0 bases and the J gene end by 4 bases; junction bases not matched to a gene: 3. The CDR3 loop spans 14 amino acids. Full variable domain (remainder filled in from reference TRBV5-4 and TRBJ1-1): ETGVTQSPTHLIKTRGQQVTLRCSSQSGHNTVSWYQQALGQGPQFIFQYYREEENGRGNFPPRFSGLQFPNYSSELNVNALELDDSALYLCASSLGTGPTEAFFGQGTRLTVV.

The chain combines TRBV4-3 with TRBJ1-1; the match to TRBD1 covers 8 bases. The CDR3 covers 16 residues. With 1 base clipped from V and 3 bases from J, the junction kept 7 bases outside the gene matches. Germline assignment: CDR1 LGHNA and CDR2 YSLEER. The CDR3 region has the DNA TGCGCCAGCAGCCAAGTGGTCACAGGGGGGGACACTGAAGCTTTCTTT. It yields the protein CASSQVVTGGDTEAFF.

This chain joins TRBV2 and TRBJ2-7; 8 nucleotides agree with TRBD2. There are 15 residues in the CDR3. Unmatched junction bases numbered 13, after V lost 11 bases and J lost 1 base. Germline V gene data show CDR1 as SNHLY and CDR2 as FYNNEI. This CDR3 is CAGHPGLAGSYEQYF. CDR3 DNA sequence: TGTGCCGGACACCCCGGCCTAGCGGGTTCCTACGAGCAGTACTTC.

Only one count was recorded for this clone. The V call is TRBV4-2, the J call TRBJ1-3; 8 bases fit TRBD1. J lost 4 bases, V lost 0 bases, and 5 bases had no gene match. The CDR3 runs to 16 residues. Germline CDR1 reads LGHNA; CDR2 reads YNFKEQ. CDR3 region: CASSQDQGTGGNTIYF. CDR3 DNA sequence: TGTGCCAGCAGCCAAGATCAGGGGACAGGAGGAAACACCATATATTTT.

The V call is TRBV4-3, the J call TRBJ2-7; no clear D gene. CDR1 is LGHNA, CDR2 YSLEER, per germline. This CDR3 comprises 14 residues. V was pared by 0 bases and J by 3 bases, with 9 bases between. As DNA, the CDR3 is TGCGCCAGCAGCCAAGAGGGCAGGTACTACGAGCAGTACTTC. Its translation: CASSQEGRYYEQYF.

V and J are TRBV6-5 and TRBJ1-1, with 7 nucleotides matching TRBD1. CDR1 is MNHEY, CDR2 SVGAGI, per germline. CDR3 length: 15 residues. V gave up 2 bases and J gave up 3 bases; unmatched junction bases: 6. The CDR3 DNA reads as TGTGCCAGCAGTTACCTTGGGCAGGGGGACACTGAAGCTTTCTTT. Protein: CASSYLGQGDTEAFF.

The V and J genes are TRBV7-9 and TRBJ2-6; 10 nucleotides align to TRBD1. Losses at the gene ends were 6 bases for V and 2 bases for J; bases not matched to a gene: 7. Germline V lookup: CDR1 SEHNR, CDR2 FQNEAQ (reference sequence). The CDR3 length is 17 residues. The CDR3 DNA sequence: TGTGCCAGCAGACCGGGACAGGGGAATACTGGGGCCAACGTCCTGACTTTC. Amino acids: CASRPGQGNTGANVLTF. The whole variable domain, remainder taken from reference TRBV7-9 and TRBJ2-6, is DTGVSQNPRHKITKRGQNVTFRCDPISEHNRLYWYRQTLGQGPEFLTYFQNEAQLEKSRLLSDRFSAERPKGSFSTLEIQRTEQGDSAMYLCASRPGQGNTGANVLTFGAGSRLTVL.

The V gene is TRBV11-3, the J gene TRBJ2-5; 7 nucleotides match TRBD2. This CDR3 has 16 amino acids. Germline V gene sequence: CDR1 SGHNT, CDR2 YENEEA. V shed 5 bases and J 4 bases; nucleotides not matched to a gene: 13. The CDR3 region is CASSMTGGSLRETQYF. CDR3 DNA: TGTGCCAGCAGCATGACGGGGGGAAGCCTGCGAGAGACCCAGTACTTC.

This clone came up once. The V and J genes are TRBV27 and TRBJ1-4; a weak D match, TRBD1 (6 bases). This CDR3 is 14 amino acids long. Per the germline V gene, CDR1 is MNHEY and CDR2 is SMNVEV (reference sequence). The V and J ends lost 4 bases and 7 bases respectively, with 13 bases between them. The CDR3 reads CASSSSGVGEKLFF. The CDR3 nucleotides are TGTGCCAGCAGTTCTTCAGGGGTGGGTGAAAAACTGTTTTTT.

The chain has TRBV7-2 and TRBJ2-1; 7 positions agree with TRBD2. This CDR3 comprises 15 residues. Germline CDR1 SGHTA, CDR2 FQGNSA. V shed 2 bases, J shed 2 bases, and the junction held 3 bases outside the gene matches. CDR3: CASSLLAVPYNEQFF. CDR3 in DNA: TGTGCCAGCAGCTTACTAGCGGTACCCTACAATGAGCAGTTCTTC.

In this sample, this clone turned up once. The chain carries TRBV6-1 and TRBJ1-5, with D unclear. The V and J ends lost 2 bases and 7 bases respectively, with 12 bases between them. Looked up from germline, CDR1 is MNHNS and CDR2 is SASEGT. The CDR3 is 14 amino acids. The CDR3 DNA follows: TGTGCCAGCAGTGAACTCGGGGTTGGGCAGCCCCAGCATTTT. Protein: CASSELGVGQPQHF.

The chain employs TRBV25-1 and TRBJ1-4, with D hard to call. This CDR3 comprises 16 residues. Trimming removed 1 base from V and 7 bases from J, with 16 bases in between. Germline assignment: CDR1 MGHDK and CDR2 SYGVNS. The CDR3 is CASSESRTSRGEKLFF. The CDR3, as DNA: TGTGCCAGCAGTGAATCCCGGACCAGCCGGGGTGAAAAACTGTTTTTT.

The chain employs TRBV19 and TRBJ1-4; 9 bases are a match to TRBD1. With 8 bases clipped from V and 5 bases from J, the junction kept 9 bases outside the gene matches. Looked up from germline, CDR1 is LNHDA and CDR2 is SQIVND (reference sequence). This CDR3 has 15 amino acids. The CDR3 here is CASAVGTGRNEKLFF. The CDR3 DNA sequence: TGTGCCAGTGCAGTTGGGACAGGGCGCAATGAAAAACTGTTTTTT.

The rearrangement joins TRBV4-2 to TRBJ1-4; D possibly corresponds to TRBD1 (6 bases). CDR1 and CDR2 (germline): LGHNA, YNFKEQ. The CDR3 runs to 14 residues. V lost 1 base and J lost 6, with 9 bases in between. CDR3: CASSQGTEYEKLFF. The CDR3 DNA follows: TGTGCCAGCAGCCAAGGGACAGAGTATGAAAAACTGTTTTTT.